This TCR beta chain was documented in a study of T cell changes during pregnancy in multiple sclerosis. Using immunoSEQ multiplex PCR, the repertoire was profiled, and TCRdb retains in-frame clones only, with some absent. The table includes about 75,000 clones, about 90% detected once. Germline-derived CDR1 and CDR2 are SGHKS and YYEKEE (reference sequence). V lost 1 base and J lost 0, with 6 bases in between. The CDR3 length is 14 residues. This sample comprised peripheral blood, obtained in the first trimester of pregnancy. The receptor comes from a female donor in good health, enrolled as a control in a pregnancy study. The gene calls are TRBV5-5 and TRBJ2-3; D is possibly TRBD1 (6 bases). CDR3 residues: CASSLQGSTDTQYF. CDR3 in DNA: TGTGCCAGCAGCTTGCAGGGGAGCACAGATACGCAGTATTTT.